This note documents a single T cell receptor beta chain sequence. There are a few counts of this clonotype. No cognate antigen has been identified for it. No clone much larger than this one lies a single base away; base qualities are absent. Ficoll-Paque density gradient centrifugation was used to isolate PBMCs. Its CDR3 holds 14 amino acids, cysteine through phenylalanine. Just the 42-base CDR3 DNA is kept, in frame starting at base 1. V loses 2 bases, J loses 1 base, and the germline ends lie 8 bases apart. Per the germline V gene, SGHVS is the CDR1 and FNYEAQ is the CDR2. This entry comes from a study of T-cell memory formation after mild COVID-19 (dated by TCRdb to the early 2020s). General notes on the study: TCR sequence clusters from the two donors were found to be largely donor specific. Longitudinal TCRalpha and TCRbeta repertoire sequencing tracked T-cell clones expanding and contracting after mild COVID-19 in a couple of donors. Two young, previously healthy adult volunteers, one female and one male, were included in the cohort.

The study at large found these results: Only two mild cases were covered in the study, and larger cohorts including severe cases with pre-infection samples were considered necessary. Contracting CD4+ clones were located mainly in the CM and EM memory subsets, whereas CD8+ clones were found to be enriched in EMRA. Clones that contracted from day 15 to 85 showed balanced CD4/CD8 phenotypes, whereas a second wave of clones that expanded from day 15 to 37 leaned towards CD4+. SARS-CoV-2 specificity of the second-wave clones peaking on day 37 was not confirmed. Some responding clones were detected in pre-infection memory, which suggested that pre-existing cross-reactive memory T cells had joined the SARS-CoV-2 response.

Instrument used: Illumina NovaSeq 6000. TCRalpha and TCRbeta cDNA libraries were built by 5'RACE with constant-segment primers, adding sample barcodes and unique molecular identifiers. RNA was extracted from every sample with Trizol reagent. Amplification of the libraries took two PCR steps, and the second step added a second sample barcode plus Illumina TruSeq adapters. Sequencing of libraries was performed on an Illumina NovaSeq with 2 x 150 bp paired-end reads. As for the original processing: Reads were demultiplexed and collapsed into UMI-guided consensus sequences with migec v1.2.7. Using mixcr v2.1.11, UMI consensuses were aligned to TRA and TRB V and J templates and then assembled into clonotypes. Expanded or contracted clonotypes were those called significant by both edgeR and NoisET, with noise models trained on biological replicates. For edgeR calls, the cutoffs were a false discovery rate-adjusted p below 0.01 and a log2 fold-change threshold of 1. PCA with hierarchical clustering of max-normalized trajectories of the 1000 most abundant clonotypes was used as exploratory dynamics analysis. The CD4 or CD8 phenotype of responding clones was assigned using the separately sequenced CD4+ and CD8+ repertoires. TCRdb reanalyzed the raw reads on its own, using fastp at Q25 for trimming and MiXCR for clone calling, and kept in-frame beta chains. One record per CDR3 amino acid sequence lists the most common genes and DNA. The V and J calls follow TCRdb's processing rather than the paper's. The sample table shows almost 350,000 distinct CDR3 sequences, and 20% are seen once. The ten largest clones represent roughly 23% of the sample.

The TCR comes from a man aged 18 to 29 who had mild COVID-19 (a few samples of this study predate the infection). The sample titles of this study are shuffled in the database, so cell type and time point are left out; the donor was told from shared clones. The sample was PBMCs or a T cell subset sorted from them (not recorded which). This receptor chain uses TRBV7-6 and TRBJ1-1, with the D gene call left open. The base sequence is TGTGCCAGCAGCTTAACTTATCCGAACACTGAAGCTTTCTTT. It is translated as CASSLTYPNTEAFF.